This TCR beta chain was documented in a study of T cells after yellow fever vaccination. About the research overall: Fractions of limited cellularity were prepared by means of SMART-Seq v4 Ultra Low Input. Regarding the study as a whole: Only a small proportion of the clonotypes turned up in both the CD4 and the CD8 compartments, likely arising from convergent recombination. Booster sampling recovered most clones from primary vaccination (roughly 96% CD4, 88% CD8).

This clonotype has a handful of counts. The target antigen is unknown. Template-switching 5'RACE yielded the TCR cDNA; a universal primer site and UMIs were added in the process. One entry per CDR3 protein, called by TCRdb with MiXCR from the 5' RACE reads. The sample records some 350,000 distinct CDR3 sequences, 6.2% being singletons. Trimming removed 8 bases from V and 0 bases from J; junction bases left unmatched: 17. The CDR3 has 19 amino acids. The receptor was derived from a young man who received the YFV17D yellow fever vaccine. This material consisted of PBMCs, taken 5 days after the yellow fever booster vaccination. The chain links TRBV12-3 or TRBV12-4 to TRBJ2-1, with 9 bases identical to TRBD1. CDR3 residues: CASVLLGQGDQSSYNEQFF. The DNA for the CDR3 is TGTGCCAGCGTTCTTTTGGGACAGGGTGACCAGAGCTCCTACAATGAGCAGTTCTTC.